This note documents a single T cell receptor (beta chain) sequence. Its target is unknown. The data were produced by immunoSEQ multiplex PCR, yet TCRdb's version contains in-frame clones alone and is incomplete. The table has tens of thousands of clones, roughly 72% seen once. Trimming removed 6 bases at V and 0 bases at J, with 0 bases between. CDR3 length: 12 amino acids. Germline CDR1 is ENHRY and CDR2 is SYGVKD. This sample stems from a study of vaccination effects on CD4 cells after COVID-19. For the study at large: Sampling occurred a median 72 days post second dose, range 14 to 241.

Prior to sequencing, the ViraFEST assay stimulated PBMC with viral peptide pools, which expanded the antigen-specific CD4+ T cells. Following culture for approximately ten days, CD4+ T cells were isolated. All participants had two doses of either the BNT162b2 or mRNA-1273 vaccine. Negative nucleocapsid antibody tests before and after vaccination confirmed no previous SARS-CoV-2 infection. It was on days 3 and 7 that half the medium was replaced with IL-2 medium. This sample comprised CD4+ T cells from PBMCs cultured with HCoV-229E spike peptides, obtained after COVID-19 vaccination. The receptor was isolated from a human donor who received a COVID-19 vaccine. This sequence joins TRBV10-3 and TRBJ2-6; D is uncertain. This CDR3 is CAISSGANVLTF. In DNA, the CDR3 is TGTGCCATCAGCTCTGGGGCCAACGTCCTGACTTTC.